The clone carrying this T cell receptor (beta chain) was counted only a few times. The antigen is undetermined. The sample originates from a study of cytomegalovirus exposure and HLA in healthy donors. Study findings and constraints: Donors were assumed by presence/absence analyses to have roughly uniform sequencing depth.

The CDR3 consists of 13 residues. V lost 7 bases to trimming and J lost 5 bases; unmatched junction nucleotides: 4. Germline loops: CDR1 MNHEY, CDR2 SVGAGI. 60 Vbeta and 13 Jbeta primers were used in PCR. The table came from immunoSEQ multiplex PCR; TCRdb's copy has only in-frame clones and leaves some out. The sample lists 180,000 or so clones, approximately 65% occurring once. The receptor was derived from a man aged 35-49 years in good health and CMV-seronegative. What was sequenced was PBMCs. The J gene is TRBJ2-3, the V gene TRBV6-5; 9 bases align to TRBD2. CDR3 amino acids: CASKTAGGDTQYF. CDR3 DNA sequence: TGTGCCAGCAAGACAGCGGGAGGAGATACGCAGTATTTT.